These T cell receptor beta chains were read from a single sample in a study of shared clonotypes between healthy human individuals. The protocol was immunoSEQ multiplex PCR, while the TCRdb copy is restricted to in-frame clones and leaves out a portion. The data show about 2 million clones, roughly 94% seen once. The sequenced sample consisted of naive CD8+ T cells sorted from blood. The source is a man aged 18 to 30 in good health. Each CDR3 is given with its conserved first and last residue. Each record gives: V gene, J gene, D gene, clone size, CDR3 DNA, CDR3 protein. The D gene is left open where the match is weak. Clone size appears in some rows only: once, few, many, or a class for an expanded clone.

v_call: TRBV9
j_call: TRBJ2-7
d_call: .
clone_size: .
cdr3_nt: TGTGCCAGCAGCGTAGGTGGGGGTACATACGAGCAGTACTTC
cdr3_aa: CASSVGGGTYEQYF

v_call: TRBV27
j_call: TRBJ2-7
d_call: .
clone_size: .
cdr3_nt: TGTGCCAGCAGTTTATTGCGGGGCTACGAGCAGTACTTC
cdr3_aa: CASSLLRGYEQYF

v_call: TRBV4-3
j_call: TRBJ2-3
d_call: TRBD2
clone_size: .
cdr3_nt: TGCGCCAGCAGCCAAGGGGCGGGACTAAGCACAGATACGCAGTATTTT
cdr3_aa: CASSQGAGLSTDTQYF

v_call: TRBV7-9
j_call: TRBJ1-5
d_call: .
clone_size: .
cdr3_nt: TGTGCCAGCAACGGAGGGTCGTATCAGCCCCAGCATTTT
cdr3_aa: CASNGGSYQPQHF

v_call: TRBV10-3
j_call: TRBJ1-1
d_call: TRBD1
clone_size: .
cdr3_nt: TGTGCCGTCTGGGGGGACAGGGGGCCAGACACTGAAGCTTTCTTT
cdr3_aa: CAVWGDRGPDTEAFF

v_call: TRBV9
j_call: TRBJ2-3
d_call: .
clone_size: .
cdr3_nt: TGTGCCAGCAGCCCGAGGCCCACCAGCACAGATACGCAGTATTTT
cdr3_aa: CASSPRPTSTDTQYF

v_call: TRBV7-9
j_call: TRBJ1-2
d_call: .
clone_size: .
cdr3_nt: TGTGCCAGCAGCTTAGGAGGCCAGGGCAAAGGCTACACCTTC
cdr3_aa: CASSLGGQGKGYTF

v_call: TRBV11-1
j_call: TRBJ2-1
d_call: .
clone_size: .
cdr3_nt: TGTGCCAGCAGCTTCTTGGGTGCCTACAATGAGCAGTTCTTC
cdr3_aa: CASSFLGAYNEQFF

v_call: TRBV29-1
j_call: TRBJ1-2
d_call: .
clone_size: .
cdr3_nt: TGCAGCGTTGATGAAGGGATGAGGGGCTACACCTTC
cdr3_aa: CSVDEGMRGYTF

v_call: TRBV2
j_call: TRBJ2-7
d_call: TRBD1
clone_size: .
cdr3_nt: TGTGCCAGCAGTGAAGATCCCCCCGCCGGGACAGGGGATGACGAGCAGTACTTC
cdr3_aa: CASSEDPPAGTGDDEQYF

v_call: TRBV27
j_call: TRBJ2-7
d_call: .
clone_size: .
cdr3_nt: TGTGCCAGCAGTGCCCCGGGGACCGAGCAGTACTTC
cdr3_aa: CASSAPGTEQYF

v_call: TRBV7-7
j_call: TRBJ2-7
d_call: .
clone_size: .
cdr3_nt: TGTGCTAGCAGCTTAGGGGAAAAGGCCGAGCAGTACTTC
cdr3_aa: CASSLGEKAEQYF

v_call: TRBV5-6
j_call: TRBJ2-1
d_call: .
clone_size: .
cdr3_nt: TGTGCCAGCAGCTTGGGGAGTGAGCAGTTCTTC
cdr3_aa: CASSLGSEQFF

v_call: TRBV2
j_call: TRBJ2-7
d_call: .
clone_size: .
cdr3_nt: TGTGCCAGCAACCCAGCACCCTACGAGCAGTACTTC
cdr3_aa: CASNPAPYEQYF

v_call: TRBV5-4
j_call: TRBJ2-1
d_call: TRBD2
clone_size: .
cdr3_nt: TGTGCCAGCAGCTTGGGGGAGGGACCGAACAATGAGCAGTTCTTC
cdr3_aa: CASSLGEGPNNEQFF

v_call: TRBV2
j_call: TRBJ2-2
d_call: TRBD1
clone_size: .
cdr3_nt: TGTGCCAGCATCCCCCTTGGGGGACAGGGTTCTCCCGGGGAGCTGTTTTTT
cdr3_aa: CASIPLGGQGSPGELFF

v_call: TRBV28
j_call: TRBJ2-3
d_call: TRBD2
clone_size: .
cdr3_nt: TGTGCCACAGGACTAGCGGGGAGCACAGATACGCAGTATTTT
cdr3_aa: CATGLAGSTDTQYF

v_call: TRBV9
j_call: TRBJ2-1
d_call: .
clone_size: .
cdr3_nt: TGTGCCAGCAGCGTCGGAAGCTCCTACAATGAGCAGTTCTTC
cdr3_aa: CASSVGSSYNEQFF

v_call: TRBV27
j_call: TRBJ1-2
d_call: .
clone_size: .
cdr3_nt: TGTGCCAGCAGTTTATCGATGAGCAGGGGTAATAGCTACACCTTC
cdr3_aa: CASSLSMSRGNSYTF

v_call: TRBV11-3
j_call: TRBJ2-1
d_call: .
clone_size: .
cdr3_nt: TGTGCCAGCAGCTTAGGGCTAGCCGGTGAGCAGTTCTTC
cdr3_aa: CASSLGLAGEQFF

v_call: TRBV6-4
j_call: TRBJ2-7
d_call: TRBD2
clone_size: .
cdr3_nt: TGTGCCAGCAGCAAACTAGCGGGAGTTTATCCGTACTTC
cdr3_aa: CASSKLAGVYPYF

v_call: TRBV13
j_call: TRBJ2-1
d_call: .
clone_size: once
cdr3_nt: TGTGCCAGCAGCTTCGAGGTCGAAAATGAGCAGTTCTTC
cdr3_aa: CASSFEVENEQFF

v_call: TRBV4-1
j_call: TRBJ2-5
d_call: .
clone_size: once
cdr3_nt: TGCGCCAGCAGCCAAGTCGAGGGGGTTGGGGAGACCCAGTACTTC
cdr3_aa: CASSQVEGVGETQYF

v_call: TRBV7-9
j_call: TRBJ1-6
d_call: .
clone_size: once
cdr3_nt: TGTGCCAGCAGCCGATTCCCAGTCAGCTCCTATAATTCACCCCTCCACTTT
cdr3_aa: CASSRFPVSSYNSPLHF

v_call: TRBV19
j_call: TRBJ2-7
d_call: TRBD2
clone_size: .
cdr3_nt: TGTGCCAGTAGTGGGCTAGCGGACAACGAGCAGTACTTC
cdr3_aa: CASSGLADNEQYF

v_call: TRBV19
j_call: TRBJ1-2
d_call: .
clone_size: few
cdr3_nt: TGTGCCAGTAGTAGGGGTGAGGGACCCTATGGCTACACCTTC
cdr3_aa: CASSRGEGPYGYTF

v_call: TRBV25-1
j_call: TRBJ1-5
d_call: TRBD1
clone_size: .
cdr3_nt: TGTGCCAGCACCCCACACAGGGGATGGGGGCCCCAGCATTTT
cdr3_aa: CASTPHRGWGPQHF

v_call: TRBV19
j_call: TRBJ2-7
d_call: .
clone_size: .
cdr3_nt: TGTGCCAGTAGTATAGGCGACGGATACGAGCAGTACTTC
cdr3_aa: CASSIGDGYEQYF

v_call: TRBV6-5
j_call: TRBJ2-5
d_call: TRBD1
clone_size: .
cdr3_nt: TGTGCCAGCAGTCCAGCCGGGACAGCAGAGACCCAGTACTTC
cdr3_aa: CASSPAGTAETQYF

v_call: TRBV5-6
j_call: TRBJ2-7
d_call: TRBD1
clone_size: once
cdr3_nt: TGTGCCAGCAGCTGGGGGACAGGGTTTTACGAGCAGTACTTC
cdr3_aa: CASSWGTGFYEQYF

v_call: TRBV29-1
j_call: TRBJ2-1
d_call: .
clone_size: .
cdr3_nt: TGCAGCGTTCGCGGGTACAATGAGCAGTTCTTC
cdr3_aa: CSVRGYNEQFF

v_call: TRBV6-5
j_call: TRBJ2-3
d_call: .
clone_size: .
cdr3_nt: TGTGCCAGCAGTTACGTGGGGAACCCAGATACGCAGTATTTT
cdr3_aa: CASSYVGNPDTQYF

v_call: TRBV13
j_call: TRBJ2-2
d_call: .
clone_size: .
cdr3_nt: TGTGCCAGCAGCTTACGACAGCTGAACACCGGGGAGCTGTTTTTT
cdr3_aa: CASSLRQLNTGELFF

v_call: TRBV28
j_call: TRBJ1-1
d_call: .
clone_size: .
cdr3_nt: TGTGCCAGCAGTCTAGGGGGGCTCACTGAAGCTTTCTTT
cdr3_aa: CASSLGGLTEAFF

v_call: TRBV28
j_call: TRBJ1-5
d_call: TRBD1
clone_size: .
cdr3_nt: TGTGCCAGCAGTAGAGGGACAGGTTATAGCAATCAGCCCCAGCATTTT
cdr3_aa: CASSRGTGYSNQPQHF

v_call: TRBV9
j_call: TRBJ1-4
d_call: .
clone_size: .
cdr3_nt: TGTGCCAGCTCACAGGCGGGGGGCCGGGATGAAAAACTGTTTTTT
cdr3_aa: CASSQAGGRDEKLFF

v_call: TRBV6-5
j_call: TRBJ2-7
d_call: TRBD2
clone_size: once
cdr3_nt: TGTGCCAGCAGACTAGCGGAGACCTACGAGCAGTACTTC
cdr3_aa: CASRLAETYEQYF

v_call: TRBV19
j_call: TRBJ1-4
d_call: .
clone_size: .
cdr3_nt: TGTGCCAGTGCCACAGGGTTTAATGAAAAACTGTTTTTT
cdr3_aa: CASATGFNEKLFF

v_call: TRBV6-1
j_call: TRBJ1-2
d_call: .
clone_size: .
cdr3_nt: TGTGCCAGCAGTGAAGATTGGAAGGGGAGCTATGGCTACACCTTC
cdr3_aa: CASSEDWKGSYGYTF